This note documents a single T cell receptor (beta chain) sequence. What it binds is not known. The study sequenced cultured CD4+ T cell DNA using the Oncomine TCR Beta short-read assay. TCRdb reprocessed the PCR reads via MiXCR and lists one record per CDR3 protein. The profile covers about 14,000 distinct CDR3 sequences, with 43% appearing a single time and roughly 18% taken by the ten largest. The data belong to a study of vaccination and CD4 T cells after COVID-19. Study as a whole: Nasal swab PCR had detected SARS-CoV-2 in convalescent patients, ten or so mild and one severe.

Treatment denoted: 10-day PBMC culture with coronavirus spike peptide pools or control peptides (ViraFEST assay). Trimming removed 7 bases at V and 7 bases at J, with 11 bases between. CDR1 is MNHNS and CDR2 is SASEGT in the germline V gene. This CDR3 is 11 amino acids long. This receptor was obtained from a human donor with COVID-19. The chain is built from TRBV6-1 and TRBJ2-7; D gene uncertain. The specimen sequenced was cultured CD4+ T cells from blood. CDR3 amino acids: CASTGIGEQYF. The CDR3 nucleotides are TGTGCCAGCACCGGCATCGGAGAGCAGTACTTC.